One sample yielded the 20 T cell receptor beta chains listed below, sequenced in a study of T-cell memory formation after mild COVID-19. MiXCR was run by TCRdb on the 5' RACE reads, yielding one entry per CDR3 protein. Among hundreds of thousands of distinct CDR3 sequences listed, approximately 21% were seen once. The sample consisted of PBMCs or a T cell subset sorted from them (not recorded which). The receptors here all came from an adult woman who had mild COVID-19 (a few samples of this study predate the infection). Cell type and time point are not known.

The chain uses TRBV7-2 and TRBJ2-5; 9 positions agree with TRBD2. CDR3 size: 15 residues. Per the germline V gene, CDR1 is SGHTA and CDR2 is FQGNSA. The J segment lost 1 base and the V segment lost 7 bases, leaving 7 bases of the junction unmatched. CDR3 sequence reads: CASTPASGVQETQYF. CDR3 DNA: TGTGCCAGCACCCCGGCTAGCGGGGTCCAAGAGACCCAGTACTTC.

The chain carries TRBV12-3 or TRBV12-4 and TRBJ1-2, with 9 bases that match TRBD1. CDR3 length equals 14 residues. V lost 5 bases to trimming and J lost 1 base; unmatched junction nucleotides: 2. The CDR3 loop reads CASSKDRGNYGYTF. CDR3 DNA sequence: TGTGCCAGCAGTAAGGACAGGGGTAACTATGGCTACACCTTC.

This clonotype was seen a handful of times. This chain links TRBV24-1 with TRBJ1-2; unclear D gene. This CDR3 contains 13 residues. Trimming left V 6 bases short and J 0 bases short, with 7 bases between. Germline V CDR1 and CDR2: KGHDR, SFDVKD. The CDR3 coding sequence is TGTGCCACCAGTAGGCAAGCTAACTATGGCTACACCTTC. Amino acid sequence: CATSRQANYGYTF.

The CDR3 DNA reads as TGTGCCAGCAGCGAGGACTTGGGGAGTTATGGCTACACCTTC. It specifies CASSEDLGSYGYTF. The chain links TRBV9 to TRBJ1-2; D not resolved. V gave up 3 bases and J gave up 5 bases, with 14 bases separating them. CDR3 length equals 14 residues. The V gene's germline CDR1 is SGDLS and CDR2 YYNGEE.

This chain uses TRBV6-1 with TRBJ2-5; 12 bases line up with TRBD1. CDR1 is MNHNS and CDR2 is SASEGT in the germline V gene. Germline trimming cut 7 bases from V and 4 bases from J; bases unmatched to any gene: 10. The CDR3 runs to 16 residues. The CDR3 DNA reads TGTGCCAGCACCAGGGGGACAGGGGGCTACGGAGAGACCCAGTACTTC. Translation: CASTRGTGGYGETQYF.

The chain recombines TRBV5-4 with TRBJ1-2; D not resolved. Germline CDR1 reads SGHNT; CDR2 reads YYREEE (reference sequence). CDR3 length: 14 amino acids. The V and J ends lost 0 bases and 4 bases respectively, with 10 bases between them. The CDR3 region has the DNA TGTGCCAGCAGCTTGGCTCTCACCGCCTATGGCTACACCTTC. Its protein product is CASSLALTAYGYTF. The entire variable domain, with the rest obtained from reference TRBV5-4 and TRBJ1-2, is as follows: ETGVTQSPTHLIKTRGQQVTLRCSSQSGHNTVSWYQQALGQGPQFIFQYYREEENGRGNFPPRFSGLQFPNYSSELNVNALELDDSALYLCASSLALTAYGYTFGSGTRLTVV.

The rearrangement links TRBV10-3 to TRBJ2-7, with 10 positions matching TRBD2. Germline CDR1 is ENHRY and CDR2 is SYGVKD. The CDR3 consists of 16 residues. V lost 5 bases and J lost 2; bases outside the gene matches: 9. The CDR3 DNA sequence: TGTGCCATCAGTATGCAACGGACTAGCGGAACCTACGAGCAGTACTTC. It translates to CAISMQRTSGTYEQYF.

In its sample, this clonotype was seen a few times. The chain uses TRBV25-1 and TRBJ2-1; the match to TRBD2 covers 8 bases. This CDR3 comprises 14 residues. With V trimmed by 4 bases and J by 7 bases, 6 bases remained unmatched. Germline lookup yields CDR1 MGHDK and CDR2 SYGVNS. The CDR3 spells CASSGWTSKNEQFF. The CDR3 region has the DNA TGTGCCAGCAGTGGATGGACTAGCAAGAATGAGCAGTTCTTC.

This clonotype has a handful of counts. This chain connects TRBV5-5 to TRBJ2-1, with 9 bases aligning to TRBD1. The trim removed 4 bases at V and 11 bases at J, leaving 19 bases unmatched. CDR3 length: 17 amino acids. From germline, CDR1 is SGHKS and CDR2 YYEKEE (reference sequence). The CDR3 loop is CASSRGPPQEGTGKQFF. CDR3 bases: TGTGCCAGCAGCCGAGGGCCGCCGCAGGAGGGGACAGGGAAGCAGTTCTTC.

This clonotype was detected only a few times. The chain carries TRBV5-1 and TRBJ2-1; 11 nucleotides agree with TRBD1. The length of the CDR3 is 13 residues. Germline lookup yields CDR1 SGHRS and CDR2 YFSETQ. J lost 12 bases, V lost 4 bases, and 6 bases had no gene match. The CDR3 DNA reads TGCGCCAGCAGCCCCGGACAGGGGGCTTCGCAGTTCTTC. Residues: CASSPGQGASQFF.

J is TRBJ1-1 and V is TRBV9; 7 nucleotides match TRBD1. The junction had 14 bases not matched to a gene; V was cut back by 4 bases and J by 5 bases. The CDR3 runs 16 residues. Germline V gene lookup returns CDR1 SGDLS and CDR2 YYNGEE. CDR3 sequence: CASSIRQGSQLTEAFF. In nucleotides, the CDR3 is TGTGCCAGCAGCATCCGACAGGGCTCACAATTGACTGAAGCTTTCTTT.

The rearrangement links TRBV24-1 to TRBJ2-5, with D maybe TRBD1 (6 bases). Germline values: CDR1 KGHDR, CDR2 SFDVKD. CDR3 length equals 16 residues. Trimming shortened V by 4 bases and J by 5 bases, and 19 bases separated the two germline ends. CDR3 bases: TGTGCCACCAGTGAAACAGGGCCCCTAGGCGGGGAGACCCAGTACTTC. It is translated as CATSETGPLGGETQYF.

A few counts support this clonotype. The rearrangement links TRBV4-1 to TRBJ2-1; possibly TRBD2 for D (6 bases). V was pared by 4 bases and J by 9 bases, with 10 bases between. The CDR3 contains 12 residues. CDR1 is MGHRA, CDR2 YSYEKL, per germline. The CDR3 region is CASSLQTSEQFF. In DNA, the CDR3 is TGCGCCAGCAGCCTGCAGACTAGTGAGCAGTTCTTC.

This sequence joins TRBV2 and TRBJ2-1; a possible D gene is TRBD2 (7 bases). The CDR3 totals 16 residues. Germline V gives CDR1 SNHLY, CDR2 FYNNEI. With 4 bases removed from V and 5 bases from J, the gap between germline ends came to 18 bases. As DNA, the CDR3 is TGTGCCAGCAGTGGGCTTCGGGGGGCGGCCCACAATGAGCAGTTCTTC. Amino acids: CASSGLRGAAHNEQFF.

This clonotype was observed a few times. The rearrangement uses TRBV4-2 and TRBJ1-1, with TRBD1 matching 7 bases. The trim removed 3 bases at V and 6 bases at J, leaving 10 bases unmatched. CDR3 length: 15 amino acids. The V gene's germline CDR1 is LGHNA and CDR2 YNFKEQ. This chain's CDR3 is CASSHGDSLGAEAFF. CDR3 bases: TGTGCCAGCAGCCATGGGGACAGTCTTGGCGCTGAAGCTTTCTTT.

The chain recombines TRBV6-2 or TRBV6-3 with TRBJ2-1; 12 bases are shared with TRBD2. V shed 5 bases and J 8 bases; nucleotides not matched to a gene: 10. The CDR3 consists of 16 residues. CDR1 and CDR2 (germline): MNHEY, SVGEGT. The CDR3 DNA reads as TGTGCCAGCAGTGATAGACTAGCGGGAGTCGTCGATGAGCAGTTCTTC. Translation: CASSDRLAGVVDEQFF.

This clonotype was found once. This chain joins TRBV5-1 and TRBJ2-6; perhaps D is TRBD1 or TRBD2 (6 bases each). Germline loops: CDR1 SGHRS, CDR2 YFSETQ. This CDR3 is 17 amino acids long. V was shortened by 0 bases and J by 3 bases, with 13 bases between the two germline ends. The CDR3 DNA follows: TGCGCCAGCAGCTTGGTCTCGGGGGCATATGGGGCCAACGTCCTGACTTTC. Protein: CASSLVSGAYGANVLTF.

The chain is built from TRBV12-3 or TRBV12-4 and TRBJ1-4; a weak D match, TRBD1 (5 bases). Between the trimmed V and J ends, which lost 5 bases and 8 bases, there was a span of 15 bases. The CDR3 sequence is 14 residues long. CDR3 region: CASSPGQGWEKLFF. CDR3 nucleotides: TGTGCCAGCAGTCCTGGACAAGGTTGGGAAAAACTGTTTTTT.

The chain is built from TRBV4-1 and TRBJ2-1; perhaps D is TRBD1 or TRBD2 (5 bases each). The V and J ends lost 0 bases and 3 bases respectively, with 15 bases between them. Germline-derived CDR1 and CDR2 are MGHRA and YSYEKL. The CDR3 covers 17 residues. As DNA, the CDR3 is TGCGCCAGCAGCCAAGATATATCGGGACCAATCTACAATGAGCAGTTCTTC. It translates to CASSQDISGPIYNEQFF.

There are many counts of this clonotype. The chain combines TRBV12-5 with TRBJ2-3; D remains unclear. This CDR3 is 11 amino acids long. Germline-derived CDR1 and CDR2 are LGHNT and FRNRAP. In DNA form, the CDR3 reads TGTGTGATTCCCAGCACAGATACGCAGTATTTT. Translating it yields CVIPSTDTQYF.